Below are 32 T cell receptor beta chains sequenced from a single sample in a study of T cell clones after liver transplantation. Only in-frame clones appear in the TCRdb table, and some are missing; sequencing was by immunoSEQ multiplex PCR. Of tens of thousands of clones in the sample, about 86% are singletons; the top ten hold less than 2.5%. This specimen consisted of CD4+ T cells from blood, obtained 24 months after liver transplant. Receptor source: a human patient who received a liver transplant. Some T cells may be provided by the graft donor.

This chain uses TRBV11-1 with TRBJ1-1; 8 bases are a match to TRBD1. This CDR3 is built from 12 residues. Losses at the gene ends were 5 bases for V and 8 bases for J; bases not matched to a gene: 4. Looked up from germline, CDR1 is SGHAT and CDR2 is FQDESV (reference sequence). For the CDR3, the DNA is TGTGCCAGCAGCCCGGACAGGGCCGAAGCTTTCTTT. Protein sequence: CASSPDRAEAFF.

The V and J genes are TRBV7-3 and TRBJ1-2, with a possible D match to TRBD1 (5 bases). The CDR3 is made up of 14 amino acids. The V and J ends lost 5 bases and 4 bases respectively, with 14 bases between them. Germline-derived CDR1 and CDR2 are SGHTA and FQGTGA. The CDR3: CASSPSQGFYGYTF. The CDR3 DNA reads TGTGCCAGCAGCCCTAGCCAGGGATTCTATGGCTACACCTTC.

The rearrangement joins TRBV15 to TRBJ2-1; TRBD2 agrees at 11 bases. V gave up 1 base and J gave up 4 bases; unmatched junction bases: 3. This CDR3 contains 16 residues. CDR1 is LNHNV and CDR2 is YYDKDF in the germline V gene (reference sequence). CDR3 in DNA: TGTGCCACCAGCAGAGTCACTAGCGGGGGTTACAATGAGCAGTTCTTC. Translated: CATSRVTSGGYNEQFF.

This chain uses TRBV25-1 with TRBJ1-2; possibly TRBD1 for D (6 bases). V was clipped by 3 bases and J by 5 bases, with 16 bases between them. The germline CDR1 and CDR2 sequences are MGHDK and SYGVNS. This CDR3 is 15 amino acids long. The CDR3 DNA sequence: TGTGCCAGCAGTGATAACTTGGGGCAGGGGTATGGCTACACCTTC. This encodes CASSDNLGQGYGYTF.

V usage is TRBV7-8 and J usage is TRBJ1-5; D not certain. The CDR3 runs 15 residues. Per the germline V gene, CDR1 is SGHVS and CDR2 is FQNEAQ. V gave up 5 bases and J gave up 2 bases, with 13 bases separating them. For the CDR3, the DNA is TGTGCCAGCAGCAATCGGGGAAGCGGCAATCAGCCCCAGCATTTT. Encoded protein: CASSNRGSGNQPQHF.

This chain connects TRBV6-5 to TRBJ2-1; 11 nucleotides align to TRBD1. CDR1 MNHEY and CDR2 SVGAGI come from the germline V gene. This CDR3 has 14 amino acids. V was pared by 6 bases and J by 5 bases, with 3 bases of the junction left unmatched. The CDR3, as DNA: TGTGCCAGCAGGGGGACAGGGGGAGACAATGAGCAGTTCTTC. This codes for CASRGTGGDNEQFF.

The chain is built from TRBV10-2 and TRBJ2-1; 10 bases align to TRBD2. Unmatched junction bases numbered 11, after V lost 6 bases and J lost 3 bases. Germline-derived CDR1 and CDR2 are WSHSY and SAAADI. This CDR3 region has 17 residues. DNA for the CDR3: TGCGCCAGCAGGATGTCGACTAGCGGGCGTGGCTACAATGAGCAGTTCTTC. Protein sequence: CASRMSTSGRGYNEQFF.

The rearrangement links TRBV10-3 to TRBJ1-6; D is possibly TRBD1 (5 bases). The germline gives CDR1 ENHRY, CDR2 SYGVKD. This CDR3 is 13 amino acids long. V lost 8 bases, J lost 9 bases, and 14 bases lay in between. The CDR3 DNA reads as TGTGCCATCTGCGCAGGGTTGGCTTCACCCCTCCACTTT. This translates into CAICAGLASPLHF.

Only a few counts were recorded for this clone. The V call is TRBV19, the J call TRBJ1-4; D possibly corresponds to TRBD1 (6 bases). This CDR3 comprises 16 residues. From germline, CDR1 is LNHDA and CDR2 SQIVND (reference sequence). The germline V and J ends were trimmed by 7 bases and 3 bases, with 18 bases remaining between them. The CDR3 region has the DNA TGTGCCAGTAAAGGGGGGCTCCTCAAAGCTAATGAAAAACTGTTTTTT. This sequence encodes CASKGGLLKANEKLFF.

This chain's CDR3 is CASYWGKYSNQPQHF. CDR3 DNA sequence: TGTGCCAGCTATTGGGGAAAATATAGCAATCAGCCCCAGCATTTT. The V and J genes are TRBV6-1 and TRBJ1-5; D gene unclear. Germline assignment: CDR1 MNHNS and CDR2 SASEGT. This CDR3 is 15 amino acids long. The germline V and J ends were trimmed by 8 bases and 0 bases, with 14 bases remaining between them.

The chain recombines TRBV29-1 with TRBJ2-1; no reliable D call. V dropped 6 bases and J dropped 7 bases, with 7 bases sitting between them. CDR1 is SQVTM and CDR2 is ANQGSEA in the germline V gene. The CDR3 has 10 amino acids. As DNA, the CDR3 is TGCAGCGTCCTACCTAATGAGCAGTTCTTC. Its translation: CSVLPNEQFF.

V is TRBV5-1 and J is TRBJ1-1; D gene uncertain. Between the trimmed V and J ends, which lost 4 bases and 8 bases, there was a span of 18 bases. Germline CDR1 reads SGHRS; CDR2 reads YFSETQ. This CDR3 spans 14 amino acids. The CDR3: CASSLDPVEEEAFF. DNA for the CDR3: TGCGCCAGCAGCCTAGACCCGGTTGAAGAGGAAGCTTTCTTT.

In its sample, this clone was seen once. The genes are TRBV14 and TRBJ1-2, with D unclear. The germline CDR1 and CDR2 sequences are SGHDN and FVKESK. The V gene lost 4 bases and the J gene lost 5 bases, with 11 bases spanning the gap. This CDR3 is 13 amino acids long. The CDR3 DNA is TGTGCCAGCAGCCGGGAGGGCAGATATGGCTACACCTTC. It specifies CASSREGRYGYTF. Full variable domain (outside the CDR3, taken from reference TRBV14 and TRBJ1-2): EAGVTQFPSHSVIEKGQTVTLRCDPISGHDNLYWYRRVMGKEIKFLLHFVKESKQDESGMPNNRFLAERTGGTYSTLKVQPAELEDSGVYFCASSREGRYGYTFGSGTRLTVV.

The gene calls are TRBV18 and TRBJ2-3, with 7 bases matching TRBD2. Germline assignment: CDR1 KGHSH and CDR2 LQKENI. The CDR3 is made up of 15 amino acids. With 0 bases clipped from V and 4 bases from J, the junction kept 4 bases outside the gene matches. The CDR3 reads CASSPPEGRADTQYF. The CDR3 DNA sequence: TGTGCCAGCTCACCACCGGAGGGGAGGGCAGATACGCAGTATTTT.

This rearrangement joins TRBV7-2 to TRBJ2-2, with 8 bases matching TRBD2. This CDR3 spans 16 amino acids. Germline V gene data show CDR1 as SGHTA and CDR2 as FQGNSA. V gave up 8 bases and J gave up 2 bases; unmatched junction bases: 10. The CDR3 sequence: CASPANRGGNTGELFF. The CDR3 DNA reads TGTGCCAGCCCAGCGAATCGGGGGGGCAACACCGGGGAGCTGTTTTTT.

The V call is TRBV30, the J call TRBJ1-1; D ambiguous. There are 14 residues in the CDR3. Per germline, CDR1 GTSNPN and CDR2 SVGIG (reference sequence). Trimming removed 0 bases from V and 5 bases from J, with 13 bases in between. The CDR3 nucleotides read TGTGCCTGGAGTGTTGGAGTACTGGGTACTGAAGCTTTCTTT. Its translation: CAWSVGVLGTEAFF.

The chain employs TRBV25-1 and TRBJ2-3; possibly TRBD1 for D (5 bases). CDR1 and CDR2 (germline): MGHDK, SYGVNS. This CDR3 has 16 residues. V was cut by 2 bases and J by 6 bases, with 18 bases left in between. This chain's CDR3 is CASSELWTSYGDTQYF. The CDR3 DNA follows: TGTGCCAGCAGTGAACTCTGGACATCCTACGGGGATACGCAGTATTTT.

The genes are TRBV19 and TRBJ1-4, with TRBD1 matching 7 bases. The V and J ends lost 5 bases and 4 bases, in that order; junction bases with no gene match: 4. The CDR3 runs to 14 residues. Germline V gene sequence: CDR1 LNHDA, CDR2 SQIVND (reference sequence). The CDR3 is CASSLGQLNEKLFF. In DNA form, the CDR3 reads TGTGCCAGTAGTCTGGGACAGCTTAATGAAAAACTGTTTTTT.

This chain links TRBV7-3 with TRBJ2-3; the D call may be TRBD1 or TRBD2 (6 bases each). CDR1 and CDR2 (germline): SGHTA, FQGTGA. Trimming removed 1 base at V and 1 base at J, with 15 bases between. The CDR3 has 17 residues. The CDR3 bases are TGTGCCAGCAGCTTAAGGGGGGCGACAACTGGCACAGATACGCAGTATTTT. This codes for CASSLRGATTGTDTQYF.

CDR3 sequence: CASSPWAGQGNQPQHF. DNA of the CDR3: TGTGCCAGCAGCCCATGGGCGGGGCAAGGCAATCAGCCCCAGCATTTT. The genes are TRBV4-2 and TRBJ1-5, with a possible D match to TRBD1 (5 bases). Trimming left V 4 bases short and J 2 bases short, with 15 bases between. The CDR3 has 16 amino acids. Germline lookup yields CDR1 LGHNA and CDR2 YNFKEQ.

This clone showed up just a few times. The chain is built from TRBV5-1 and TRBJ2-4, with D maybe TRBD1 (5 bases). Germline values: CDR1 SGHRS, CDR2 YFSETQ. The CDR3 is made up of 15 amino acids. The V end was cut by 2 bases, the J end by 3 bases, with 12 bases between. The CDR3 is CASSFGHADKNIQYF. In nucleotides, the CDR3 is TGCGCCAGCAGCTTTGGACACGCGGACAAAAACATTCAGTACTTC.

This clone was counted a few times. V gene TRBV4-1 combines with J gene TRBJ1-4; D is undetermined. V was pared by 0 bases and J by 1 base, with 12 bases between. Germline loops: CDR1 MGHRA, CDR2 YSYEKL. This CDR3 has 17 residues. The CDR3 sequence: CASSQDGPSGTNEKLFF. In DNA, the CDR3 is TGCGCCAGCAGCCAAGATGGTCCGTCTGGAACTAATGAAAAACTGTTTTTT.

The chain is built from TRBV2 and TRBJ1-4; a possible D gene is TRBD1 (5 bases). The CDR3 totals 12 residues. CDR1 and CDR2 from the germline V gene are SNHLY and FYNNEI. V was trimmed by 7 bases and J by 3 bases, leaving 6 bases between them. CDR3 DNA sequence: TGTGCCAGCACGGGGGCTAATGAAAAACTGTTTTTT. Protein product: CASTGANEKLFF.

The chain recombines TRBV7-2 with TRBJ2-3; D is possibly TRBD1 (5 bases). CDR1 and CDR2 from the germline V gene are SGHTA and FQGNSA. V was cut by 2 bases and J by 5 bases, with 11 bases left in between. The CDR3 is 14 amino acids. CDR3 nucleotide sequence: TGTGCCAGCAGCTTACTGGGGCAAATAGATACGCAGTATTTT. This encodes CASSLLGQIDTQYF.

The chain uses TRBV10-3 and TRBJ1-1, with D unclear. Germline V CDR1 and CDR2: ENHRY, SYGVKD. This CDR3 contains 14 residues. V was cut by 2 bases and J by 1 base, with 8 bases left in between. The CDR3 DNA reads as TGTGCCATCAGTGAGAGGTCAGGGAACACTGAAGCTTTCTTT. Residues: CAISERSGNTEAFF.

V is TRBV7-9 and J is TRBJ2-1, with 9 bases that match TRBD1. V trimming: 2 bases; J trimming: 6 bases; junction bases outside the gene matches: 8. The CDR3 contains 16 residues. Per germline, CDR1 SEHNR and CDR2 FQNEAQ (reference sequence). The CDR3 spells CASSLLLGQGVNEQFF. The CDR3 DNA reads TGTGCCAGCAGCTTATTATTGGGACAGGGAGTCAATGAGCAGTTCTTC.

The CDR3 sequence is CASKTSGATDTQYF. The CDR3 region has the DNA TGCGCCAGCAAGACTAGCGGGGCCACAGATACGCAGTATTTT. This chain connects TRBV10-1 to TRBJ2-3; the match to TRBD2 covers 11 bases. The CDR3 consists of 14 residues. The junction had 2 bases not matched to a gene; V was cut back by 7 bases and J by 2 bases. The germline V gene has CDR1 WNHNN and CDR2 SYGVQD (reference sequence).

The V gene is TRBV9, the J gene TRBJ1-3; 7 bases map to TRBD1. The CDR3 has 15 amino acids. The V gene end was trimmed by 4 bases and the J gene end by 7 bases; junction bases not matched to a gene: 11. CDR1 SGDLS and CDR2 YYNGEE come from the germline V gene. In DNA, the CDR3 is TGTGCCAGCAGCCCGATGACAGGGAGGGCCAACACCATATATTTT. This codes for CASSPMTGRANTIYF.

The chain uses TRBV5-1 and TRBJ2-5, with D maybe TRBD1 (6 bases). Germline-derived CDR1 and CDR2 are SGHRS and YFSETQ. V dropped 0 bases and J dropped 4 bases, with 13 bases sitting between them. The CDR3 has 15 residues. CDR3 in DNA: TGCGCCAGCAGCTTGGGGCTACAGGGAACAGAGACCCAGTACTTC. This codes for CASSLGLQGTETQYF.

J is TRBJ2-1 and V is TRBV5-1, with D unresolved. V gave up 3 bases and J gave up 8 bases, with 9 bases separating them. CDR3 size: 12 residues. Germline V gives CDR1 SGHRS, CDR2 YFSETQ. The CDR3 DNA reads TGCGCCAGCAGCTCCCTACTCCATGAGCAGTTCTTC. This translates into CASSSLLHEQFF.

This chain uses TRBV10-1 with TRBJ1-1; tentative D call: TRBD1 (6 bases). Germline CDR1 and CDR2: WNHNN and SYGVQD (reference sequence). Trimming stripped 4 bases from V and 4 bases from J, with 16 bases between. The CDR3 contains 15 residues. The DNA for the CDR3 is TGCGCCAGCAGTGGCACCGGGACACCGACCACTGAAGCTTTCTTT. This codes for CASSGTGTPTTEAFF.

V gene TRBV28 combines with J gene TRBJ1-2; D call uncertain. The germline V gene has CDR1 MDHEN and CDR2 SYDVKM. This CDR3 has 15 amino acids. Trimming removed 7 bases at V and 5 bases at J, with 20 bases between. CDR3 loop: CASTSLRSPGYGYTF. The DNA for the CDR3 is TGTGCCAGCACCTCCTTACGGTCCCCGGGGTATGGCTACACCTTC.